This TCR beta chain was observed in a study of cytomegalovirus exposure and HLA in healthy donors. With respect to this clone: The antigen remains undetermined.

Trimming removed 4 bases from V and 2 bases from J, with 13 bases in between. There are 15 residues in the CDR3. The V gene's germline CDR1 is MNHEY and CDR2 SMNVEV (reference sequence). The PCR used 60 Vbeta and 13 Jbeta primers. The assay was immunoSEQ multiplex PCR, and TCRdb's table has in-frame clones only and misses some. The sample records some 110,000 clones, roughly 13% being singletons. Study observations and caveats: In an earlier analysis, productive rearrangement rates for most beta V segments clustered near 87% or 30%. Association with HLA alleles at 0.05 false discovery rate was found for roughly 17,000 TCR beta sequences in a later analysis. Researchers counted 164 TCR beta chains as cytomegalovirus-associated.

Nominal health characterized the donors when sampled, though unrecorded immune exposures were likely. The receptor comes from a middle-aged man in good health and CMV-seropositive. The rearrangement links TRBV27 to TRBJ2-3, with a tentative D call TRBD2 (6 bases). The sample taken for sequencing was PBMCs. The CDR3 bases are TGTGCCAGCAGTTCCCTAGCGTTCAACACAGATACGCAGTATTTT. It specifies CASSSLAFNTDTQYF.